These 14 T cell receptor beta chains originate from one sample sequenced in a study of pediatric ulcerative colitis. Data came from immunoSEQ multiplex PCR; TCRdb stores just in-frame clones and leaves some out. Of about 64,000 clones detected, 77% appear once; the ten largest clones hold roughly 5.2%. The sample consisted of blood. All receptors derive from a boy between 10 and 17 years old with moderate ulcerative colitis.

The J gene is TRBJ2-1, the V gene TRBV7-9; 12 bases match TRBD2. The CDR3 is 17 residues long. J lost 0 bases, V lost 4 bases, and 4 bases had no gene match. Looked up from germline, CDR1 is SEHNR and CDR2 is FQNEAQ (reference sequence). The CDR3 reads CASSSVLAGGSYNEQFF. CDR3 bases: TGTGCCAGCAGCTCCGTACTAGCGGGGGGCTCCTACAATGAGCAGTTCTTC. The full variable domain, its missing parts supplied by reference TRBV7-9 and TRBJ2-1, is DTGVSQNPRHKITKRGQNVTFRCDPISEHNRLYWYRQTLGQGPEFLTYFQNEAQLEKSRLLSDRFSAERPKGSFSTLEIQRTEQGDSAMYLCASSSVLAGGSYNEQFFGPGTRLTVL.

The chain joins TRBV2 to TRBJ2-3; 10 bases are shared with TRBD2. V lost 8 bases, J lost 0 bases, and 8 bases stayed unmatched. CDR3 length equals 16 residues. Germline assignment: CDR1 SNHLY and CDR2 FYNNEI. CDR3: CASVPQREGSTDTQYF. In DNA form, the CDR3 reads TGTGCCAGCGTTCCCCAGCGGGAGGGCAGCACAGATACGCAGTATTTT.

This rearrangement joins TRBV30 to TRBJ1-1; D call uncertain. CDR3 length: 14 amino acids. V was clipped by 3 bases and J by 1 base, with 12 bases between them. CDR1 is GTSNPN, CDR2 SVGIG, per germline (reference sequence). In DNA, the CDR3 is TGTGCCTGGAGCCTAGACTTTAAGAACACTGAAGCTTTCTTT. As protein: CAWSLDFKNTEAFF.

V and J are TRBV2 and TRBJ2-7; D gene ambiguous. This CDR3 has 14 amino acids. Germline CDR1 is SNHLY and CDR2 is FYNNEI. Trimming shortened V by 7 bases and J by 0 bases, and 13 bases separated the two germline ends. For the CDR3, the DNA is TGTGCCAGCATCAAAACGGCAAGCTCCTACGAGCAGTACTTC. This gives the protein CASIKTASSYEQYF.

The genes are TRBV4-3 and TRBJ2-3, with 7 bases matching TRBD2. V lost 0 bases to trimming and J lost 2 bases; unmatched junction nucleotides: 5. The CDR3 is 16 amino acids. Germline assignment: CDR1 LGHNA and CDR2 YSLEER. In DNA form, the CDR3 reads TGCGCCAGCAGCCAAGAGGCGCTAGCGGACACAGATACGCAGTATTTT. Residues: CASSQEALADTDTQYF.

This clone was seen a single time. The genes are TRBV5-1 and TRBJ2-7; 7 bases are a match to TRBD1. In germline, CDR1 is SGHRS, CDR2 YFSETQ. V lost 1 base to trimming and J lost 5 bases; unmatched junction nucleotides: 9. There are 15 residues in the CDR3. CDR3 in amino acids: CASSLIAGGNHEQYF. In DNA form, the CDR3 reads TGCGCCAGCAGCTTGATCGCAGGGGGAAATCACGAGCAGTACTTC. The entire variable domain, with the rest obtained from reference TRBV5-1 and TRBJ2-7, is as follows: KAGVTQTPRYLIKTRGQQVTLSCSPISGHRSVSWYQQTPGQGLQFLFEYFSETQRNKGNFPGRFSGRQFSNSRSEMNVSTLELGDSALYLCASSLIAGGNHEQYFGPGTRLTVT.

V is TRBV9 and J is TRBJ1-1; no definite D call. The CDR3 covers 12 residues. Germline V gene data show CDR1 as SGDLS and CDR2 as YYNGEE. V was trimmed by 4 bases and J by 11 bases, leaving 15 bases between them. CDR3: CASSPRFAPAFF. In DNA, the CDR3 is TGTGCCAGCAGCCCCCGGTTCGCTCCGGCTTTCTTT.

This chain connects TRBV7-8 to TRBJ2-4; no reliable D call. Germline V gene lookup returns CDR1 SGHVS and CDR2 FQNEAQ. The germline V and J ends were trimmed by 4 bases and 3 bases, with 22 bases remaining between them. The CDR3 contains 18 residues. The DNA of the CDR3 is TGTGCCAGCAGCTCTCCAAGGCAGTTCGGCAAGGGCAAAAACATTCAGTACTTC. Amino acid sequence: CASSSPRQFGKGKNIQYF.

The CDR3 sequence: CASSFPGRLNVLTF. For the CDR3, the DNA is TGTGCCAGCAGCTTTCCGGGCCGACTCAACGTCCTGACTTTC. J is TRBJ2-6 and V is TRBV5-6; D gene ambiguous. CDR1 is SGHDT, CDR2 YYEEEE, per germline. The germline V and J ends were trimmed by 2 bases and 9 bases, with 12 bases remaining between them. This CDR3 contains 14 residues.

This rearrangement joins TRBV5-1 to TRBJ2-2; no reliable D call. This CDR3 is 15 amino acids long. Germline CDR1 and CDR2: SGHRS and YFSETQ. The V gene lost 0 bases and the J gene lost 6 bases, with 12 bases spanning the gap. In DNA form, the CDR3 reads TGCGCCAGCAGCTTGGGAGCCGTTAATCCCGGGGAGCTGTTTTTT. Encoded protein: CASSLGAVNPGELFF.

V is TRBV9 and J is TRBJ1-2; TRBD1 matches at 8 bases. CDR3 length: 14 amino acids. Germline CDR1 and CDR2: SGDLS and YYNGEE. The V and J ends lost 1 base and 3 bases, in that order; junction bases with no gene match: 2. The DNA of the CDR3 is TGTGCCAGCAGCGTAACGACAGGGGACTATGGCTACACCTTC. Translating gives CASSVTTGDYGYTF. The variable domain in full, with the rest retrieved from reference TRBV9 and TRBJ1-2, is DSGVTQTPKHLITATGQRVTLRCSPRSGDLSVYWYQQSLDQGLQFLIQYYNGEERAKGNILERFSAQQFPDLHSELNLSSLELGDSALYFCASSVTTGDYGYTFGSGTRLTVV.

The chain couples TRBV5-4 to TRBJ2-7, with 7 bases fitting TRBD2. This CDR3 is built from 15 residues. Germline V gene lookup returns CDR1 SGHNT and CDR2 YYREEE (reference sequence). The junction had 4 bases not matched to a gene; V was cut back by 1 base and J by 0 bases. The CDR3 DNA reads as TGTGCCAGCAGCTTGCCAGCGGGGAGCTCCTACGAGCAGTACTTC. Translation gives CASSLPAGSSYEQYF.

V usage is TRBV6-1 and J usage is TRBJ2-5; 7 nucleotides agree with TRBD2. The CDR3 runs to 13 residues. Germline V gene sequence: CDR1 MNHNS, CDR2 SASEGT. V shed 11 bases, J shed 2 bases, and the junction held 8 bases outside the gene matches. CDR3 bases: TGTGCCGCGGGGGACTTCCCGCAAGAGACCCAGTACTTC. This sequence encodes CAAGDFPQETQYF.

The chain links TRBV2 to TRBJ2-5, with TRBD1 matching 10 bases. Germline CDR1 is SNHLY and CDR2 is FYNNEI. With V trimmed by 6 bases and J by 3 bases, 1 base remained unmatched. CDR3 length: 13 residues. In DNA form, the CDR3 reads TGTGCCAGCAGCGGGACAGGGGAAGAGACCCAGTACTTC. Its translation is CASSGTGEETQYF.